The clone carrying this T cell receptor (beta chain) was seen only a few times. Time point noted: blood 2 weeks post-SBRT. Specified treatment: 15 Gy SBRT to primary tumor, nephrectomy 4 weeks later. Serial blood draws occurred at baseline and 2 and 4 weeks post-SBRT. This renal cell carcinoma was of the clear cell type. Profiling relied on immunoSEQ multiplex PCR, and the TCRdb table lists in-frame clones only, not all of them. The table shows tens of thousands of clones, with about 80% occurring only once. This specimen belongs to a study of radiation and T cells in renal cell carcinoma. CDR1 is LNHDA, CDR2 SQIVND, per germline (reference sequence). The CDR3 consists of 20 residues. The V end was cut by 3 bases, the J end by 0 bases, with 23 bases between.

The sequence was collected from a woman in her sixties or seventies with renal cell carcinoma. This specimen was blood, taken from a patient whose treatment included radiotherapy and nephrectomy. The J gene is TRBJ1-4, the V gene TRBV19; no reliable D call. CDR3 sequence reads: CASSMRKSPAGTATNEKLFF. The CDR3 DNA sequence: TGTGCCAGTAGTATGAGAAAATCCCCGGCAGGAACTGCAACTAATGAAAAACTGTTTTTT.